A selection of T cell receptor beta chains follows, all from one sample in a study of shared clonotypes between healthy human individuals. Assay: immunoSEQ multiplex PCR; the TCRdb copy retains only in-frame clones and omits some. In the table there are about 2.1 million clones, roughly 91% of which are singletons. The sequenced sample was naive CD8+ T cells from PBMCs. These receptors were taken from a man in his late teens or twenties in good health. Some clones in this sample may be carry-over from other donors' samples. The CDR3 runs from the conserved cysteine through the conserved F or W. D genes are given only for firm matches. Expanded clones get a size class; other rows say once, few or many, or leave the size out.

V gene,D gene,J gene,clone size,CDR3 DNA,CDR3 protein
TRBV19,NA,TRBJ1-5,NA,TGTGCCAGTAGTATCAGGGATCGGAATCAGCCCCAGCATTTT,CASSIRDRNQPQHF
TRBV10-3,TRBD2,TRBJ2-7,NA,TGTGCCATCAGTGAGGCGGGAGGGCCGGTTGAGCAGTACTTC,CAISEAGGPVEQYF
TRBV6-1,TRBD1,TRBJ2-1,NA,TGTGCCAGCAGTGAAGCTCGAGCGGCAGGGGGCTATGAGCAGTTCTTC,CASSEARAAGGYEQFF
TRBV28,NA,TRBJ2-7,NA,TGTGCCAGCAGCATAGCACCCCTTATGGAGCAGTACTTC,CASSIAPLMEQYF
TRBV27,TRBD1,TRBJ2-1,NA,TGTGCCACCACCGACAGGGTTGGATACAATGAGCAGTTCTTC,CATTDRVGYNEQFF
TRBV5-6,NA,TRBJ2-7,NA,TGTGCCAGCAGCTTCACCTCCTACGAGCAGTACTTC,CASSFTSYEQYF
TRBV28,NA,TRBJ2-7,NA,TGTGCCAGCAGTTCCCTACGGACCGATCACTCCTACGAGCAGTACTTC,CASSSLRTDHSYEQYF
TRBV28,TRBD1,TRBJ1-2,NA,TGTGCCACTTCCGGGACAGGTCGGGCTGTGGGTGGCTACACCTTC,CATSGTGRAVGGYTF
TRBV27,NA,TRBJ1-5,NA,TGTGCCAGCAGTTTAAGGTCTAGCAATCAGCCCCAGCATTTT,CASSLRSSNQPQHF
TRBV7-9,NA,TRBJ2-7,NA,TGTGCCAGCAGCTCTTTAGACCCGGCCAGGGGTAATGAGCAGTACTTC,CASSSLDPARGNEQYF
TRBV10-3,NA,TRBJ1-2,few,TGTGCCCTGGGACGGCCGGACGGGTCCTCATCTGGCTACACCTTC,CALGRPDGSSSGYTF
TRBV5-6,TRBD2,TRBJ2-7,NA,TGTGCCAGCAGTCATAGCGGGAGTTACGAGCAGTACTTC,CASSHSGSYEQYF
TRBV6-5,NA,TRBJ1-2,few,TGTGCCAGCAGTTATCTTCCTGGACCTAACTATGGCTACACCTTC,CASSYLPGPNYGYTF
TRBV25-1,NA,TRBJ1-1,NA,TGTGCCAGCACCAACCGCAACACTGAAGCTTTCTTT,CASTNRNTEAFF
TRBV10-3,TRBD2,TRBJ2-7,NA,TGTGCCGTCAGGATTGGTAGCGGGATAACGAACGAGCAGTACTTC,CAVRIGSGITNEQYF
TRBV6-5,NA,TRBJ2-7,NA,TGTGCCAGCAGTTACCTACCCGCTGGTCTTCGCTACGAGCAGTACTTC,CASSYLPAGLRYEQYF
TRBV5-6,NA,TRBJ2-7,NA,TGTGCCAGCAGCTTGGCCAGCGGAGTCTACGAGCAGTACTTC,CASSLASGVYEQYF
TRBV6-6,NA,TRBJ2-7,NA,TGTGCCAGCAGTTACGCTTACCAGTCGTACGAGCAGTACTTC,CASSYAYQSYEQYF
TRBV9,TRBD1,TRBJ1-2,NA,TGTGCCAGCAGCGTAGGGGACAGGGGTTCGGATGGCTACACCTTC,CASSVGDRGSDGYTF
TRBV27,NA,TRBJ1-5,NA,TGTGCCAGCAGTTCCCTAGTCCGTAGCGATCAGCCCCAGCATTTT,CASSSLVRSDQPQHF
TRBV6-1,TRBD2,TRBJ2-7,NA,TGTGCCAGCAGTGAAGCGGGACTAGCGGGAGTATCCTACGAGCAGTACTTC,CASSEAGLAGVSYEQYF
TRBV28,TRBD2,TRBJ2-7,NA,TGTGCCAGCACCCAACTGGGGGACTACAGCTCCTACGAGCAGTACTTC,CASTQLGDYSSYEQYF
TRBV28,NA,TRBJ2-1,NA,TGTGCCAGCAGTTTAAGGCCGGGAGACGCAAACAATGAGCAGTTCTTC,CASSLRPGDANNEQFF
TRBV11-2,TRBD2,TRBJ2-7,NA,TGTGCCAGCAGCCCAGTACGGGGGGGGGTCTACGAGCAGTACTTC,CASSPVRGGVYEQYF
TRBV27,NA,TRBJ1-1,NA,TGTGCCAGCAGTCCCAGGGTGAGGAACACTGAAGCTTTCTTT,CASSPRVRNTEAFF
TRBV27,NA,TRBJ2-7,NA,TGTGCCAGCAGTTTTACGGGAGTCTACGAGCAGTACTTC,CASSFTGVYEQYF
TRBV9,TRBD1,TRBJ1-2,NA,TGTGCCAGCAGCGGACACGCCGACAGGGACTATGGCTACACCTTC,CASSGHADRDYGYTF
TRBV25-1,TRBD1,TRBJ2-7,once,TGTGCCAGCAGTGAATTGGGGACAGGGTCAACCTACGAGCAGTACTTC,CASSELGTGSTYEQYF
TRBV14,NA,TRBJ2-1,NA,TGTGCCAGCAGCTTTTCGGGTGGGAGCTCCCCCTACAATGAGCAGTTCTTC,CASSFSGGSSPYNEQFF
TRBV28,NA,TRBJ2-1,NA,TGTGCCAGCAGTTTAAATCCCCCAGCCAATGAGCAGTTCTTC,CASSLNPPANEQFF
TRBV19,NA,TRBJ1-5,NA,TGTGCCAGTAGTATACAGGGCGGCTATCAGCCCCAGCATTTT,CASSIQGGYQPQHF
TRBV19,NA,TRBJ2-2,once,TGTGCCAGTAGGGACGTCACCGGGGAGCTGTTTTTT,CASRDVTGELFF
TRBV13,NA,TRBJ1-1,NA,TGTGCCAGCAGCTTAGGCCTATGGGACCTTGGGACTGAAGCTTTCTTT,CASSLGLWDLGTEAFF
TRBV27,TRBD1,TRBJ2-7,NA,TGTGCCAGCAGTCCTTGGACAGGGAACTACGAGCAGTACTTC,CASSPWTGNYEQYF
TRBV5-1,TRBD2,TRBJ2-7,once,TGCGCCAGCAGCTTGGTGGGCGGGAGAGCCCACGAGCAGTACTTC,CASSLVGGRAHEQYF
TRBV11-2,TRBD1,TRBJ2-5,NA,TGTGCCAGCAGCCAAGGGACAGGGCAAGAGACCCAGTACTTC,CASSQGTGQETQYF
TRBV28,NA,TRBJ1-3,NA,TGTGCCACCAACGGGGCTGGAAACACCATATATTTT,CATNGAGNTIYF
TRBV27,NA,TRBJ2-1,NA,TGTGCCAGCAGCCACGCTCCCAATGAGCAGTTCTTC,CASSHAPNEQFF
TRBV4-1,TRBD1,TRBJ1-1,NA,TGCGCCAGCAGCCAAGGGAGGACAGGGACTGAAGCTTTCTTT,CASSQGRTGTEAFF
TRBV5-6,TRBD2,TRBJ2-7,NA,TGTGCCAGCAGCTCTAGGACTAGCTATTACGAGCAGTACTTC,CASSSRTSYYEQYF
TRBV28,NA,TRBJ1-1,NA,TGTGCCAGCAGTCTTTTAGCCAGGGGGAACACTGAAGCTTTCTTT,CASSLLARGNTEAFF
TRBV10-3,NA,TRBJ2-1,once,TGTGCCATTGGGTCGGACTCTTCCTCCTACAATGAGCAGTTCTTC,CAIGSDSSSYNEQFF
TRBV4-3,NA,TRBJ1-1,NA,TGCGCCAGCAGCCAAGACCTCCGGACAGCGCTTGAAGCTTTCTTT,CASSQDLRTALEAFF
TRBV4-1,NA,TRBJ2-7,NA,TGCGCCAGCAGCCAAGAATACGGCTACGAGCAGTACTTC,CASSQEYGYEQYF
TRBV9,NA,TRBJ1-1,NA,TGTGCCAGCAGCGTAGCAGGGGTCCTCCTCACTGAAGCTTTCTTT,CASSVAGVLLTEAFF
TRBV7-6,TRBD2,TRBJ2-7,NA,TGTGCCAGCAGCTCTCTAGCGGATGGGGTTAGCGAGCAGTACTTC,CASSSLADGVSEQYF
TRBV2,NA,TRBJ2-7,NA,TGTGCCAGCAGTGAAGGGGCAGGGTTGTCCTACGAGCAGTACTTC,CASSEGAGLSYEQYF
TRBV2,TRBD2,TRBJ2-1,NA,TGTGCCAGCAGACATTGGGGGGAGGGTTACAATGAGCAGTTCTTC,CASRHWGEGYNEQFF
TRBV7-9,TRBD1,TRBJ2-5,NA,TGTGCCAGCAGCTTACGACAGGGGGCGTGGGAGACCCAGTACTTC,CASSLRQGAWETQYF
TRBV9,TRBD1,TRBJ2-1,NA,TGTGCCAGCAGCGTGACGACAGGGGGCCCCGAAGGGCAGTTCTTC,CASSVTTGGPEGQFF
TRBV2,TRBD2,TRBJ2-7,NA,TGTGCCAGCAGTCCACTAGCGGCCCTATCCTACGAGCAGTACTTC,CASSPLAALSYEQYF
TRBV18,TRBD2,TRBJ2-5,NA,TGTGCCAGCTCACCCGTAACGGGACTAGCGGGAGGAAGGGAGACCCAGTACTTC,CASSPVTGLAGGRETQYF
TRBV5-4,TRBD1,TRBJ1-2,NA,TGTGCCAGCAGCTTGGGGGGACAGGGAGAGGCCTATGGCTACACCTTC,CASSLGGQGEAYGYTF
TRBV27,NA,TRBJ2-2,once,TGTGCCAGCAGTTTTGGACGAACCCCCGGGGAGCTGTTTTTT,CASSFGRTPGELFF
TRBV7-6,NA,TRBJ2-3,NA,TGTGCCAGCAGCTTATTGTCCCACACTTCGGATACGCAGTATTTT,CASSLLSHTSDTQYF